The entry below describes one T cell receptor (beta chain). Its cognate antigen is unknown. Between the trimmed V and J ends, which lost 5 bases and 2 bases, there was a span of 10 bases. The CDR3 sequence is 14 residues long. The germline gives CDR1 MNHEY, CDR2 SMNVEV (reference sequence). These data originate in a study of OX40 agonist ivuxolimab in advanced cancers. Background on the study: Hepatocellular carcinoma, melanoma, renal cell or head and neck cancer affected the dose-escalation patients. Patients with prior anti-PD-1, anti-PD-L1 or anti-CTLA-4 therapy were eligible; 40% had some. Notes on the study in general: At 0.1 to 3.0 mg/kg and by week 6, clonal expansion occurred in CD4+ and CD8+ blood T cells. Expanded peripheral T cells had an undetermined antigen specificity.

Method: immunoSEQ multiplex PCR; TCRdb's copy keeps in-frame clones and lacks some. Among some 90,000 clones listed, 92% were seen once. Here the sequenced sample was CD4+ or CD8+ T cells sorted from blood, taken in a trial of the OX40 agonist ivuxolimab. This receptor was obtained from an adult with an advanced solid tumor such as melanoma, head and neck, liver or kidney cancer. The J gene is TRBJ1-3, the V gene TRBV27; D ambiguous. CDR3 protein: CASSTSFTGNTIYF. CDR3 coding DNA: TGTGCCAGCAGTACCTCTTTTACTGGAAACACCATATATTTT.